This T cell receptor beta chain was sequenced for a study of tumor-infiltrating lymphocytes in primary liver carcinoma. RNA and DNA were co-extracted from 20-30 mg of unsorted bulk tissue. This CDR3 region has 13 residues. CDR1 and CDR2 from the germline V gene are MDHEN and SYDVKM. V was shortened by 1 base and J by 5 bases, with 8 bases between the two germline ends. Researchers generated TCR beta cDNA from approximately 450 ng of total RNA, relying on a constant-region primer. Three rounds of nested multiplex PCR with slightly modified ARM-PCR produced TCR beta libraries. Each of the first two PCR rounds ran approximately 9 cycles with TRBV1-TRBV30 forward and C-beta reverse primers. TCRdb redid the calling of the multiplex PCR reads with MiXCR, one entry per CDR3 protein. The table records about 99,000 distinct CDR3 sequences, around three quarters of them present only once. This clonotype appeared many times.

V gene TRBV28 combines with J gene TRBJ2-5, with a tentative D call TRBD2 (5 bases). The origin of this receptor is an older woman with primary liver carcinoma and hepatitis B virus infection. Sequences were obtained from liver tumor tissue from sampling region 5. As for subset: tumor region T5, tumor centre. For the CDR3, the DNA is TGTGCCAGCAGTTTATCGGGGTACGAGACCCAGTACTTC. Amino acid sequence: CASSLSGYETQYF.